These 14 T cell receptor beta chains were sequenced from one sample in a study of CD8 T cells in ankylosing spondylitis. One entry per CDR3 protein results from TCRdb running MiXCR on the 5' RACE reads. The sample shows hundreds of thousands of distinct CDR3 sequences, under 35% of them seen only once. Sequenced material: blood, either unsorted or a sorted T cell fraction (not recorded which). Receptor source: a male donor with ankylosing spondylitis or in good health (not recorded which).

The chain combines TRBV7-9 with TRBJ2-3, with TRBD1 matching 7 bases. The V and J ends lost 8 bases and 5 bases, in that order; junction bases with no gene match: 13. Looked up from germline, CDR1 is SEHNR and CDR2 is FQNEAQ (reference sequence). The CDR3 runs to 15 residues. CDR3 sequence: CASLGGQEDGDTQYF. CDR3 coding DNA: TGTGCCAGCCTCGGCGGACAGGAAGATGGAGATACGCAGTATTTT.

The CDR3 DNA reads as TGCGCCAGCAGCTTGACCGGGACAGGGTCTGGAAACACCATATATTTT. This sequence encodes CASSLTGTGSGNTIYF. V gene TRBV5-1 combines with J gene TRBJ1-3; 9 bases match TRBD1. CDR1 is SGHRS, CDR2 YFSETQ, per germline. V lost 1 base to trimming and J lost 1 base; unmatched junction nucleotides: 3. The CDR3 is 16 residues long.

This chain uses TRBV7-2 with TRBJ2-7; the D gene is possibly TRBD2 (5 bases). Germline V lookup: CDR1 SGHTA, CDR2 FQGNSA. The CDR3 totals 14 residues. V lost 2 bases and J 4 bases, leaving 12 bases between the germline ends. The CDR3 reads CASSLQYGGYEQYF. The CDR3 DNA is TGTGCCAGCAGCTTACAGTACGGCGGGTACGAGCAGTACTTC.

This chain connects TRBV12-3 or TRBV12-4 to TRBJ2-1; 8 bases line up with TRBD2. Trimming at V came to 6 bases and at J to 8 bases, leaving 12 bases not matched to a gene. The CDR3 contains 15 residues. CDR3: CASSHPGTSFYEQFF. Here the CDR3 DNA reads TGTGCCAGCAGCCACCCAGGGACTAGTTTTTATGAGCAGTTCTTC.

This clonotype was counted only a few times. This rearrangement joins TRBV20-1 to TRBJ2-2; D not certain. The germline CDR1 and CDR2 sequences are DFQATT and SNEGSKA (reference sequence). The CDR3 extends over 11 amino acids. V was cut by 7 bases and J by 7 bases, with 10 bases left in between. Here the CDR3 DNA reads TGCAGTGGAGCGACTGACGGGGAGCTGTTTTTT. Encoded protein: CSGATDGELFF.

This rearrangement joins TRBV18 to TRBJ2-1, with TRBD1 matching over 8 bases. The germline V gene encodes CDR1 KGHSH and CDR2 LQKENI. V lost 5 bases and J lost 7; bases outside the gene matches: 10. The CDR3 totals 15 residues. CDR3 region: CASSSGQGIINEQFF. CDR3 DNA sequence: TGTGCCAGCTCATCCGGACAGGGTATTATTAATGAGCAGTTCTTC. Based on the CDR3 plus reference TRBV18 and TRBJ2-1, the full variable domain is NAGVMQNPRHLVRRRGQEARLRCSPMKGHSHVYWYRQLPEEGLKFMVYLQKENIIDESGMPKERFSAEFPKEGPSILRIQQVVRGDSAAYFCASSSGQGIINEQFFGPGTRLTVL.

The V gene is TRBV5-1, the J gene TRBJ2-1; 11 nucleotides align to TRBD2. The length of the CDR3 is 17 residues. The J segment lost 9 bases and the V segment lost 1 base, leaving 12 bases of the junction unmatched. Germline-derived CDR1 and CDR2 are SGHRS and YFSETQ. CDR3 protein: CASSLSLAGGRFPEQFF. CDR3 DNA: TGCGCCAGCAGCTTGAGCCTAGCGGGGGGCCGCTTCCCTGAGCAGTTCTTC.

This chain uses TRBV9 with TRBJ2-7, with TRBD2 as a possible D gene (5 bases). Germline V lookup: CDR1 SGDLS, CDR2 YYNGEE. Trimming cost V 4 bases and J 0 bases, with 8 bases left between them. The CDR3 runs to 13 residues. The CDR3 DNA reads TGTGCCAGCAGCACTAGGAGCTCCTACGAGCAGTACTTC. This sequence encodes CASSTRSSYEQYF.

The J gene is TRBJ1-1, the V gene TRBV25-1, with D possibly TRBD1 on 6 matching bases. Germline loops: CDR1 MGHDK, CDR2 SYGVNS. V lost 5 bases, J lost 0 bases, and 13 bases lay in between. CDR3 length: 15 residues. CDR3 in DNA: TGTGCCAGCAGTCCTGGGGGCACCGTGAACACTGAAGCTTTCTTT. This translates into CASSPGGTVNTEAFF.

Here the CDR3 DNA reads TGCAGTCCTGCTACTAGCGGGGGGAACAATGAGCAGTTCTTC. Protein product: CSPATSGGNNEQFF. The rearrangement links TRBV20-1 to TRBJ2-1, with 12 nucleotides matching TRBD2. The germline gives CDR1 DFQATT, CDR2 SNEGSKA (reference sequence). The V segment lost 8 bases and the J segment 5 bases; nucleotides outside the gene matches: 7. The CDR3 length is 14 residues.

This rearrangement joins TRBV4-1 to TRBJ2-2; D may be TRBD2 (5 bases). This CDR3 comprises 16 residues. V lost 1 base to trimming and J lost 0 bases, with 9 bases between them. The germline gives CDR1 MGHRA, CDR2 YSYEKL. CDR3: CASSQGSGANTGELFF. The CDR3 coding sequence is TGCGCCAGCAGCCAAGGGTCCGGGGCGAACACCGGGGAGCTGTTTTTT.

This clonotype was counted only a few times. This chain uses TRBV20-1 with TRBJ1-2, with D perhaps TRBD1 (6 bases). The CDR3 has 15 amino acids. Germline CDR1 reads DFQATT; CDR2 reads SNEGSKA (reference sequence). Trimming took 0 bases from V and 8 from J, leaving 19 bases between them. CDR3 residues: CSARDVISGVRGYTF. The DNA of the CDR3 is TGCAGTGCTAGAGATGTCATTTCAGGGGTTAGGGGCTACACCTTC.

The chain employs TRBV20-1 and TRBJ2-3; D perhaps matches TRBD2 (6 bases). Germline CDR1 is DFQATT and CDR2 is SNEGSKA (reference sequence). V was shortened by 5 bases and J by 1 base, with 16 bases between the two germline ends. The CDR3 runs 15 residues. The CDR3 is CSAHSEGLGTDTQYF. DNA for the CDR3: TGCAGTGCTCACTCGGAGGGGCTTGGCACAGATACGCAGTATTTT.

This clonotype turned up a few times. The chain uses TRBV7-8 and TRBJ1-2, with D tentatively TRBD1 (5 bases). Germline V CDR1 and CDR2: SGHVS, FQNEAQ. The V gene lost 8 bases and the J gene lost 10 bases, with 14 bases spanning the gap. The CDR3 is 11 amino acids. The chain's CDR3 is CASGGSTIYTF. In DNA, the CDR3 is TGTGCCAGCGGGGGATCCACAATCTACACCTTC.